Here is one T cell receptor (beta chain) with its context. The antigen remains undetermined. The CDR3 contains 15 residues. The ends lost 7 bases at V and 7 bases at J; junction bases unmatched: 9. Germline values: CDR1 SNHLY, CDR2 FYNNEI. This specimen belongs to a study of cytomegalovirus exposure and HLA in healthy donors. Points from the study as a whole: Under in vitro conditions, three CMV-associated chains were confirmed as specific for CMV antigens.

The study ran its PCR with 60 Vbeta and 13 Jbeta primers. Produced via immunoSEQ multiplex PCR; TCRdb's table is partial and in-frame only. The sample records about 90,000 clones, 65% to 80% being singletons. The source material was PBMCs. The chain uses TRBV2 and TRBJ1-5; 11 bases are shared with TRBD1. This sequence originates from a young woman in good health and CMV-seropositive. CDR3 DNA: TGTGCCAGCACCCGACCCGGGACAGGGGGGCAGCCCCAGCATTTT. It encodes CASTRPGTGGQPQHF.